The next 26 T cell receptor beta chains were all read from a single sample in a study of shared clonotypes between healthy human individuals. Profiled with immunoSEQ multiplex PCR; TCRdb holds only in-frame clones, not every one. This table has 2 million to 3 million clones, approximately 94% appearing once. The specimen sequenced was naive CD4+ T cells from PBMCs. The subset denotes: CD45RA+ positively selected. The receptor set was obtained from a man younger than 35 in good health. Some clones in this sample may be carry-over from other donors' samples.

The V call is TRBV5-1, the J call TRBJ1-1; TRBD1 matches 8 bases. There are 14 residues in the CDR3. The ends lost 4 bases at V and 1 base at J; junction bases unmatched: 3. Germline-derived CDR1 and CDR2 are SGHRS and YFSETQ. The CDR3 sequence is CASSRTGTNTEAFF. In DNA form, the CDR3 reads TGCGCCAGCAGCCGGACAGGGACGAACACTGAAGCTTTCTTT.

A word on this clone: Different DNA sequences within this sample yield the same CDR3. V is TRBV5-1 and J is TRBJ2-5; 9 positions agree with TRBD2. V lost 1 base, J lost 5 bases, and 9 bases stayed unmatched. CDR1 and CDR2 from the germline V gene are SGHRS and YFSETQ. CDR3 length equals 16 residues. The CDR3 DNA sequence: TGCGCCAGCAGCTTGACGACTAGCGGAGGGGGGGAGACCCAGTACTTC. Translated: CASSLTTSGGGETQYF.

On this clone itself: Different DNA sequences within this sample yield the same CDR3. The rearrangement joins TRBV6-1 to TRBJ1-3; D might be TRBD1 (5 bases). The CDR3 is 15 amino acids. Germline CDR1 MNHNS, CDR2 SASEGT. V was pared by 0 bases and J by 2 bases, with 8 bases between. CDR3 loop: CASSEAGGAGNTIYF. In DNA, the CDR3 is TGTGCCAGCAGTGAAGCGGGGGGGGCTGGAAACACCATATATTTT.

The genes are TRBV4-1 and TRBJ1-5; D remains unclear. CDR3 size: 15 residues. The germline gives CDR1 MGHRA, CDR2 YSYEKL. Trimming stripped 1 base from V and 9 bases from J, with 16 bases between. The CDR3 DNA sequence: TGCGCCAGCAGCCAAGCGGGTCCAGGCGGAAGGCCCCAGCATTTT. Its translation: CASSQAGPGGRPQHF.

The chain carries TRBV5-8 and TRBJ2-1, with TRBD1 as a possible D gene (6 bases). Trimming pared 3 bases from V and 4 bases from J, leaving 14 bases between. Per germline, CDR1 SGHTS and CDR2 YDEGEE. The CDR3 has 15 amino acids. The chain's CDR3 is CASSSDRPGYNEQFF. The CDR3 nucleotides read TGTGCCAGCAGCTCGGACAGACCGGGGTACAATGAGCAGTTCTTC.

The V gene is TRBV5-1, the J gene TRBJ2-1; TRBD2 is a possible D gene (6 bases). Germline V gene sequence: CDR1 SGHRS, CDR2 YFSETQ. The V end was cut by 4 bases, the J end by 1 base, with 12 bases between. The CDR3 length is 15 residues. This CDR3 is CASSPLAASYNEQFF. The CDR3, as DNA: TGCGCCAGCAGCCCCTTAGCGGCTTCCTACAATGAGCAGTTCTTC.

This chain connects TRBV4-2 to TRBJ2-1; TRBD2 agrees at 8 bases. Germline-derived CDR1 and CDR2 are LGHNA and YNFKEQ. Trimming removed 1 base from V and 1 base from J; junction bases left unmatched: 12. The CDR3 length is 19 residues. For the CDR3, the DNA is TGTGCCAGCAGCCAAGCAGCCGCGGGAGGCTCCCGATCCTACAATGAGCAGTTCTTC. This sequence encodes CASSQAAAGGSRSYNEQFF.

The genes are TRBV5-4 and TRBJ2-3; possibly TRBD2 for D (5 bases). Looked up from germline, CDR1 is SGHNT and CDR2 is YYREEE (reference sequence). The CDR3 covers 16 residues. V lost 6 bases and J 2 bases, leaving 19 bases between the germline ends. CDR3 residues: CASKNPQERITDTQYF. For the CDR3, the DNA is TGTGCCAGCAAAAACCCCCAGGAGCGGATCACAGATACGCAGTATTTT.

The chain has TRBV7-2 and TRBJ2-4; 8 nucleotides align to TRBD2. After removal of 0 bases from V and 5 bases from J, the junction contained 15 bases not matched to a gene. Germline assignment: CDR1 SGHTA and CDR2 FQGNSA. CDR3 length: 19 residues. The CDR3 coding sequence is TGTGCCAGCAGCTTAGCCCCATCACTAGCGGTCCCGGCCCAAAACATTCAGTACTTC. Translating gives CASSLAPSLAVPAQNIQYF.

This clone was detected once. Here the CDR3 DNA reads TGCGCCAGCAGCCCCCGGCTAGCGGGTGTAGAGACCCAGTACTTC. Translation gives CASSPRLAGVETQYF. The chain couples TRBV5-1 to TRBJ2-5; 8 nucleotides line up with TRBD2. CDR3 size: 15 residues. Unmatched junction bases numbered 9, after V lost 4 bases and J lost 4 bases. Per the germline V gene, CDR1 is SGHRS and CDR2 is YFSETQ.

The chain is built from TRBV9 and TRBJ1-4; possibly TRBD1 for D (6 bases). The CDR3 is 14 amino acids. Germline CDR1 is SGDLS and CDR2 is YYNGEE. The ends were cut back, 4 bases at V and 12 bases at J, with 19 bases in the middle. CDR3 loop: CASSPGQPAFQLFF. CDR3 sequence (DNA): TGTGCCAGCAGCCCCGGACAGCCGGCTTTCCAACTGTTTTTT.

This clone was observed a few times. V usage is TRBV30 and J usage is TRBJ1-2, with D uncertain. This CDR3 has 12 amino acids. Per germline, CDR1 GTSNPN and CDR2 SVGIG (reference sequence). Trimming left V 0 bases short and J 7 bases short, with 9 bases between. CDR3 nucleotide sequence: TGTGCCTGGAGTGTTGGCGTGGGTGGCTACACCTTC. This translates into CAWSVGVGGYTF. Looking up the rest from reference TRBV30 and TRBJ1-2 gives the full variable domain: SQTIHQWPATLVQPVGSPLSLECTVEGTSNPNLYWYRQAAGRGLQLLFYSVGIGQISSEVPQNLSASRPQDRQFILSSKKLLLSDSGFYLCAWSVGVGGYTFGSGTRLTVV.

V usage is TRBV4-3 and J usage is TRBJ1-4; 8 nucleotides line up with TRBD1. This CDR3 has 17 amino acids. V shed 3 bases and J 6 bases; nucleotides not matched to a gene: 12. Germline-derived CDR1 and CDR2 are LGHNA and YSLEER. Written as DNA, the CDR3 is TGCGCCAGCAGCCAGGACAGGGAGTATTTCGGGGATGAAAAACTGTTTTTT. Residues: CASSQDREYFGDEKLFF.

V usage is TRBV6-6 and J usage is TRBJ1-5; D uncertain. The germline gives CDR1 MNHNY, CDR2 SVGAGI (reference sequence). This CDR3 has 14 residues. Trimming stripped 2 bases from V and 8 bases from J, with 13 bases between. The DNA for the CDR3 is TGTGCCAGCAGTTACGGTGGAGAGAAGGAGCCCCAGCATTTT. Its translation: CASSYGGEKEPQHF.

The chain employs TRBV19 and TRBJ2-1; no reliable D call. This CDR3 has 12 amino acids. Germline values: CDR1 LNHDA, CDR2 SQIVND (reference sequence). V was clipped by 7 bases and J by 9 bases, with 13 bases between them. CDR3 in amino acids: CASTRASSEQFF. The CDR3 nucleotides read TGTGCCAGTACCCGGGCCTCTTCTGAGCAGTTCTTC.

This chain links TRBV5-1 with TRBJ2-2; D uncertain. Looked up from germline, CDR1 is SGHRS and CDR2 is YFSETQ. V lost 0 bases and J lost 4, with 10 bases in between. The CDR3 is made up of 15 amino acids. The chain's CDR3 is CASSLAESSTGELFF. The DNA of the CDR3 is TGCGCCAGCAGCTTGGCTGAATCTAGCACCGGGGAGCTGTTTTTT.

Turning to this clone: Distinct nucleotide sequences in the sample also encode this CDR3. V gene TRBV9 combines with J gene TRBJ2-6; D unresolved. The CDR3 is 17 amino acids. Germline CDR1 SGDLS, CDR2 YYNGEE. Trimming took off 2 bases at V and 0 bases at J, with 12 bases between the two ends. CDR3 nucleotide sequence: TGTGCCAGCAGCGTCCGGACGGCTAGCTCTGGGGCCAACGTCCTGACTTTC. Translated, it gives CASSVRTASSGANVLTF.

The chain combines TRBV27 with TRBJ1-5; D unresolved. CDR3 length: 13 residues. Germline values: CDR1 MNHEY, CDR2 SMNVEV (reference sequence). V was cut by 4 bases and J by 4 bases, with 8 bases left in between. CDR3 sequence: CASSSYTNQPQHF. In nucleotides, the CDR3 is TGTGCCAGCAGTTCCTATACTAATCAGCCCCAGCATTTT.

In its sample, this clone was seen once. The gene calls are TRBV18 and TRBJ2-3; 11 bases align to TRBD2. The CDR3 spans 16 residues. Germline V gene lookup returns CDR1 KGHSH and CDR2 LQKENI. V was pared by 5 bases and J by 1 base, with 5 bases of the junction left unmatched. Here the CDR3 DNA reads TGTGCCAGCTCATCCGTAGCGGGAGGGCGCACAGATACGCAGTATTTT. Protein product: CASSSVAGGRTDTQYF.

CDR3 region: CASSEAGAGQNEQFF. The CDR3 coding sequence is TGTGCCAGCAGTGAAGCGGGGGCAGGACAAAATGAGCAGTTCTTC. The J gene is TRBJ2-1, the V gene TRBV6-1, with D perhaps matching TRBD1 (6 bases). CDR1 MNHNS and CDR2 SASEGT come from the germline V gene. There are 15 residues in the CDR3. Trimming removed 0 bases at V and 7 bases at J, with 13 bases between.

The CDR3 bases are TGTGCCAGCAGTTTACCCCAGGGGCCCTCCTCCTACGAGCAGTACTTC. Its translation: CASSLPQGPSSYEQYF. The chain couples TRBV6-5 to TRBJ2-7; D possibly corresponds to TRBD1 (6 bases). This CDR3 comprises 16 residues. Germline-derived CDR1 and CDR2 are MNHEY and SVGAGI. The V gene lost 4 bases and the J gene lost 0 bases, with 16 bases spanning the gap.

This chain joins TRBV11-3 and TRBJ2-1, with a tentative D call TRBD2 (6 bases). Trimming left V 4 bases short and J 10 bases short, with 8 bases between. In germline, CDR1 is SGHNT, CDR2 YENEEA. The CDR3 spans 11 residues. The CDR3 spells CASSSGDEQFF. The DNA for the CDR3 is TGTGCCAGCAGCTCGGGGGACGAGCAGTTCTTC.

CDR3 nucleotides: TGTGCCAGCAGTTCTTTCGGGGCTAGTGTCTCGACCTACGAGCAGTACTTC. Translation: CASSSFGASVSTYEQYF. The chain employs TRBV28 and TRBJ2-7; D may match TRBD1 or TRBD2 (5 bases each). The germline V and J ends were trimmed by 4 bases and 2 bases, with 21 bases remaining between them. In germline, CDR1 is MDHEN, CDR2 SYDVKM. This CDR3 is built from 17 residues.

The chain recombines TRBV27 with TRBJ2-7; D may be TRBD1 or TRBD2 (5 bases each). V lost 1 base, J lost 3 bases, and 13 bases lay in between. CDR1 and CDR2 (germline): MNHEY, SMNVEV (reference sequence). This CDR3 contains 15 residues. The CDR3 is CASSLWDPTLYEQYF. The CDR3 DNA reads TGTGCCAGCAGTTTATGGGACCCCACCCTCTACGAGCAGTACTTC.

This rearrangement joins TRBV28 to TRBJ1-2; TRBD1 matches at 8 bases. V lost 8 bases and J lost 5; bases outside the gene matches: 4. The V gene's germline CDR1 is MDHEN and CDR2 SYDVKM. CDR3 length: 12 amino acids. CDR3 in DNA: TGTGCCAGCGGACAGGGAGTATATGGCTACACCTTC. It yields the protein CASGQGVYGYTF.

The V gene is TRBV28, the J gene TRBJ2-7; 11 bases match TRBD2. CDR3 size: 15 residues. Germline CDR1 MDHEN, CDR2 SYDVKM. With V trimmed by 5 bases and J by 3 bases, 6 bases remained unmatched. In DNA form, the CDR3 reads TGTGCCAGCAGTCCGTCGACTAGCGGGATCTACGAGCAGTACTTC. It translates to CASSPSTSGIYEQYF.